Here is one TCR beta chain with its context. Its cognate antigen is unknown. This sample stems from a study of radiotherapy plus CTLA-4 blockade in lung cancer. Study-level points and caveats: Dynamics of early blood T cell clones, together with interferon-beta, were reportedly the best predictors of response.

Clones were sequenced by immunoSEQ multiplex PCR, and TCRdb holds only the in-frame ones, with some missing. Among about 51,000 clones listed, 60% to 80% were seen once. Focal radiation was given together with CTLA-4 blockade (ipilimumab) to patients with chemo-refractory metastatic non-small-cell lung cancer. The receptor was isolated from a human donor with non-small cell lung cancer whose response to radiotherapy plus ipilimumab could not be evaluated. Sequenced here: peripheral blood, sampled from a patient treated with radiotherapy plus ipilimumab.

The DNA for the CDR3 is TGTGCCAGCAGCTTTTTCGCCTCCAGGGGTCGGGCCCAAGAGACCCAGTACTTC. Residues: CASSFFASRGRAQETQYF. The chain recombines TRBV5-8 with TRBJ2-5; D may be TRBD1 (6 bases). CDR3 length: 18 amino acids. The V gene's germline CDR1 is SGHTS and CDR2 YDEGEE. V was pared by 2 bases and J by 1 base, with 21 bases between.